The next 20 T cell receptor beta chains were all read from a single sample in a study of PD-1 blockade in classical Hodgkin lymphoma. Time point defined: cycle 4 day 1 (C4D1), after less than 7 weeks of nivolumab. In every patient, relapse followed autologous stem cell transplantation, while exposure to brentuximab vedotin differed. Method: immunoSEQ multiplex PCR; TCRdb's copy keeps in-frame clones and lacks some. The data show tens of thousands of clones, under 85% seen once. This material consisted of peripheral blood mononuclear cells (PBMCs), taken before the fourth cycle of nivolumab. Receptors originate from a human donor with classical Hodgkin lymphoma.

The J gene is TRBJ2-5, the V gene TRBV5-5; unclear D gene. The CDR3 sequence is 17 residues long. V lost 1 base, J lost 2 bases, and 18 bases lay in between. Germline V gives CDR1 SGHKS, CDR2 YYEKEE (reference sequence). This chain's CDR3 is CASSLLGPRVGQETQYF. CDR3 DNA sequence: TGTGCCAGCAGCTTGTTGGGCCCCCGAGTAGGGCAAGAGACCCAGTACTTC.

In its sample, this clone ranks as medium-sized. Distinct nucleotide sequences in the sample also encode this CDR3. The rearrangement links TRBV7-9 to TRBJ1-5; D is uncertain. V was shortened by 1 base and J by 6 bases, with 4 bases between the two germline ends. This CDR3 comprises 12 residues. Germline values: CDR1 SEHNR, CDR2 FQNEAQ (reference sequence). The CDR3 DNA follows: TGTGCCAGCAGCTTAGGGAGTCAGCCCCAGCATTTT. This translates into CASSLGSQPQHF.

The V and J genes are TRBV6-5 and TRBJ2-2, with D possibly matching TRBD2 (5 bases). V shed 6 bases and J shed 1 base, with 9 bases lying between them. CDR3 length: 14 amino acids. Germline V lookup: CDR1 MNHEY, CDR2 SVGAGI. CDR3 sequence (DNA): TGTGCCAGCAGCAGGAGCGGGAACACCGGGGAGCTGTTTTTT. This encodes CASSRSGNTGELFF.

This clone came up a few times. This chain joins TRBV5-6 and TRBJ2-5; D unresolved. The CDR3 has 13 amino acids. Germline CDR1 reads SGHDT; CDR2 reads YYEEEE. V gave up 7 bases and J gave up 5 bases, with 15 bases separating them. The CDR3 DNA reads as TGTGCCAGCGCCGTCTATCGACCGGAGACCCAGTACTTC. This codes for CASAVYRPETQYF.

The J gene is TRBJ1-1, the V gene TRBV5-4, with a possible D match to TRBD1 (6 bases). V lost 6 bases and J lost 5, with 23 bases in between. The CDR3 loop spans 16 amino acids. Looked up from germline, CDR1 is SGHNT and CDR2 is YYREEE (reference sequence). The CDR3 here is CASTDSNPGAKTEAFF. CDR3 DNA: TGTGCCAGCACCGATTCAAATCCAGGGGCGAAAACTGAAGCTTTCTTT. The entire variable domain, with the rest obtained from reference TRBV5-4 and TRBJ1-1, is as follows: ETGVTQSPTHLIKTRGQQVTLRCSSQSGHNTVSWYQQALGQGPQFIFQYYREEENGRGNFPPRFSGLQFPNYSSELNVNALELDDSALYLCASTDSNPGAKTEAFFGQGTRLTVV.

The CDR3 sequence: CASSPNGARDTQYF. In nucleotides, the CDR3 is TGTGCCAGCAGTCCGAACGGGGCAAGGGATACGCAGTATTTT. The chain links TRBV7-9 to TRBJ2-3; D may match TRBD1 or TRBD2 (5 bases each). This CDR3 has 14 residues. The germline CDR1 and CDR2 sequences are SEHNR and FQNEAQ (reference sequence). V lost 6 bases and J 6 bases, leaving 16 bases between the germline ends.

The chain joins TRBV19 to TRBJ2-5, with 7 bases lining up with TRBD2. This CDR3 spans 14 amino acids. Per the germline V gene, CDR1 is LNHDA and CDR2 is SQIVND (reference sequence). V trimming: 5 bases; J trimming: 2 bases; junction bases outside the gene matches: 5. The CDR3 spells CASSPTGGQETQYF. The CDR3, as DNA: TGTGCCAGTAGTCCGACGGGGGGACAAGAGACCCAGTACTTC.

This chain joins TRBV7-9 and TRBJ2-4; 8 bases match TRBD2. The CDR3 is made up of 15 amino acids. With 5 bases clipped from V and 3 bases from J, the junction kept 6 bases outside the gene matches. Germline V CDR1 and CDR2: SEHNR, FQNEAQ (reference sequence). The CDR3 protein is CASSRPGLGKNIQYF. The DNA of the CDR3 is TGTGCCAGCAGCCGTCCGGGACTAGGCAAAAACATTCAGTACTTC.

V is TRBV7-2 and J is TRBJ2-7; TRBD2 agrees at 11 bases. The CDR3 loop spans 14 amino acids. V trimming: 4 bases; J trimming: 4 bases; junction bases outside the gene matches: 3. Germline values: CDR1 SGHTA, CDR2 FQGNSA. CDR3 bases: TGTGCCAGCAGCTGGACTAGCGGGTCTTACGAGCAGTACTTC. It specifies CASSWTSGSYEQYF. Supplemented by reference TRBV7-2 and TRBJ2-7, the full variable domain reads GAGVSQSPSNKVTEKGKDVELRCDPISGHTALYWYRQSLGQGLEFLIYFQGNSAPDKSGLPSDRFSAERTGGSVSTLTIQRTQQEDSAVYLCASSWTSGSYEQYFGPGTRLTVT.

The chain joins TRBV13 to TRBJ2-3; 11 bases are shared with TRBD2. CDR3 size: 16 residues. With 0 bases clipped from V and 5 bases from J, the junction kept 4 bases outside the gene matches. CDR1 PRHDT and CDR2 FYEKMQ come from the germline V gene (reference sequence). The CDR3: CASSLGTSGDKDTQYF. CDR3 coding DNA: TGTGCCAGCAGCTTAGGGACTAGCGGGGATAAAGATACGCAGTATTTT.

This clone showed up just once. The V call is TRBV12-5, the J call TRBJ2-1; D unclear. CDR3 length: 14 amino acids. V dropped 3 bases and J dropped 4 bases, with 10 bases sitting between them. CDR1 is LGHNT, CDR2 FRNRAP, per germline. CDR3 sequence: CASGFSQKYNEQFF. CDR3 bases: TGTGCTAGTGGTTTTAGTCAGAAGTACAATGAGCAGTTCTTC.

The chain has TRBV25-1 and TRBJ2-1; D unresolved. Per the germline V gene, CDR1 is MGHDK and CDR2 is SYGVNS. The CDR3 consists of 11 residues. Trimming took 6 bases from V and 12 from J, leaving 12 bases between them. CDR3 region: CASRGGKGQFF. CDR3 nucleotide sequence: TGTGCCAGCAGGGGCGGAAAAGGGCAGTTCTTC.

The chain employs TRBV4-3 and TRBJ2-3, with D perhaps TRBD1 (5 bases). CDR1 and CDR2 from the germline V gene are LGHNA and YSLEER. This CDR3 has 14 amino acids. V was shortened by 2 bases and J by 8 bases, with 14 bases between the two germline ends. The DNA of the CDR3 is TGCGCCAGCAGCCAACAAAATGCAGGGTCTACGCAGTATTTT. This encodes CASSQQNAGSTQYF.

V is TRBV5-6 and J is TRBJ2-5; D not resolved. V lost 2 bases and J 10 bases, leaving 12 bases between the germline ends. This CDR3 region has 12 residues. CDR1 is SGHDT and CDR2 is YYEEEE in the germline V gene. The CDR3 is CASSFLAKDQYF. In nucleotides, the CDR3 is TGTGCCAGCAGCTTTTTAGCCAAGGACCAGTACTTC.

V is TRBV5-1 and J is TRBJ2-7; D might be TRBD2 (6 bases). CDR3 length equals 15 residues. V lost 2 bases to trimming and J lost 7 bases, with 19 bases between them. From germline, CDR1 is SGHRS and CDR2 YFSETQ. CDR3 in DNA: TGCGCCAGCAGCTTCCTTACCCGGGACTTCGGAGAGCAGTACTTC. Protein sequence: CASSFLTRDFGEQYF. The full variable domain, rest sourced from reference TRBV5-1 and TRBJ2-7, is KAGVTQTPRYLIKTRGQQVTLSCSPISGHRSVSWYQQTPGQGLQFLFEYFSETQRNKGNFPGRFSGRQFSNSRSEMNVSTLELGDSALYLCASSFLTRDFGEQYFGPGTRLTVT.

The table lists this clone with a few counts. CDR3 sequence reads: CASSLGQTAGYTF. In nucleotides, the CDR3 is TGTGCCAGCAGCTTGGGACAGACGGCCGGCTACACCTTC. V usage is TRBV7-9 and J usage is TRBJ1-2, with TRBD1 matching 7 bases. CDR1 SEHNR and CDR2 FQNEAQ come from the germline V gene (reference sequence). Trimming took 3 bases from V and 8 from J; bases not matched to a gene: 6. This CDR3 is built from 13 residues.

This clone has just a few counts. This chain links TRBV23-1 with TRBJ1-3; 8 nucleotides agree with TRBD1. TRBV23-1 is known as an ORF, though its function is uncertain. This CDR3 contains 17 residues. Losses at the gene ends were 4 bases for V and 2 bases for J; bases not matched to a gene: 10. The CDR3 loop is CASSLREDRVPGNTIYF. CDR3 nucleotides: TGCGCCAGCAGTCTCCGTGAGGACAGGGTCCCTGGAAACACCATATATTTT.

The CDR3 spells CASSLVGGAVEQYF. The CDR3 DNA is TGTGCCAGCAGCTTAGTTGGAGGGGCTGTGGAGCAGTACTTC. The chain has TRBV7-2 and TRBJ2-7, with D perhaps TRBD2 (6 bases). The CDR3 covers 14 residues. V lost 1 base to trimming and J lost 7 bases, with 14 bases between them. Germline assignment: CDR1 SGHTA and CDR2 FQGNSA. Full variable domain (remainder filled in from reference TRBV7-2 and TRBJ2-7): GAGVSQSPSNKVTEKGKDVELRCDPISGHTALYWYRQSLGQGLEFLIYFQGNSAPDKSGLPSDRFSAERTGGSVSTLTIQRTQQEDSAVYLCASSLVGGAVEQYFGPGTRLTVT.

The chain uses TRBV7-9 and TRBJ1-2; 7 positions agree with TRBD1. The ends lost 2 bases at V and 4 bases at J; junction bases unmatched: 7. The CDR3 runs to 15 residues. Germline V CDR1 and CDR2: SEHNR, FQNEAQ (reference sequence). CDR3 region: CASSLSGRGGYGYTF. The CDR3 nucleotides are TGTGCCAGCAGCTTAAGCGGCAGGGGGGGCTATGGCTACACCTTC.

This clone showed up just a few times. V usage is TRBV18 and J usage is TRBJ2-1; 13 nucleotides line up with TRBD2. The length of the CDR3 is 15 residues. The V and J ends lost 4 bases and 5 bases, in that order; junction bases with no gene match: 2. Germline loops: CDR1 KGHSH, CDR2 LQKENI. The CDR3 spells CASSLGLAGDNEQFF. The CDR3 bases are TGTGCCAGCTCACTAGGACTAGCGGGAGACAATGAGCAGTTCTTC.